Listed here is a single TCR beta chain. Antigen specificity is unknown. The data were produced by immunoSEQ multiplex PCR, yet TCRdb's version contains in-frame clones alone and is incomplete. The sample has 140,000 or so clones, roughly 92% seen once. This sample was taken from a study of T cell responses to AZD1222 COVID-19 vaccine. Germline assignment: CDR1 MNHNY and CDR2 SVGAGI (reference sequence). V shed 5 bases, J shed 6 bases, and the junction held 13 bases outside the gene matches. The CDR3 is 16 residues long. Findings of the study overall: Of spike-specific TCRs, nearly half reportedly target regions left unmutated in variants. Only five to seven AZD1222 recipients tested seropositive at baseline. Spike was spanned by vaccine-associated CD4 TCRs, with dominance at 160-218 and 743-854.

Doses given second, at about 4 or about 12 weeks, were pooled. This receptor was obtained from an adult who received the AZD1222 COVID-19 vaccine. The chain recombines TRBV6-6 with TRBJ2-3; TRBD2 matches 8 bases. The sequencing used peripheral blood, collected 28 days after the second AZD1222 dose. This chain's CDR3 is CASSPRLASGGDTQYF. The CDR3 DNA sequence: TGTGCCAGCAGTCCCCGACTAGCGTCTGGTGGGGATACGCAGTATTTT.